This T cell receptor beta chain appears in the sequencing data of a study of T-cell reconstitution after alpha-beta-depleted transplantation in children. Study-level results: By about two months after transplant, alpha-beta T cells reportedly arose from several hundred graft clones that had expanded. T-cell counts and diversity were attributed mostly to newly produced T cells one year after transplant. Surviving recipient cells, namely T cells and thymic progenitors, were the source of high day-60 TCRbeta diversity in some patients.

Preparation of the TCRbeta library used unique molecular identifiers. Each CDR3 protein gets one entry after TCRdb re-called the PCR reads with MiXCR. The table shows about 640,000 distinct CDR3 sequences, with around 13% occurring only once. Comment on this clonotype: What it binds is unknown.

The receptor was isolated from a male patient under 18 who had a stem cell transplant for acute myeloid leukemia, so the T cells may come from the graft donor. The sequencing here drew on PBMCs, mostly from graft donor cells, taken 360 days after TCRalphabeta/CD19-depleted stem cell transplant.

CDR3 amino acids: CASSFIVHYGYTF. The CDR3 region has the DNA TGTGCCAGCAGTTTCATAGTACACTATGGCTACACCTTC. This chain joins TRBV12-3 or TRBV12-4 and TRBJ1-2; D unresolved. Between the trimmed V and J ends, which lost 3 bases and 3 bases, there was a span of 8 bases. The CDR3 contains 13 residues.